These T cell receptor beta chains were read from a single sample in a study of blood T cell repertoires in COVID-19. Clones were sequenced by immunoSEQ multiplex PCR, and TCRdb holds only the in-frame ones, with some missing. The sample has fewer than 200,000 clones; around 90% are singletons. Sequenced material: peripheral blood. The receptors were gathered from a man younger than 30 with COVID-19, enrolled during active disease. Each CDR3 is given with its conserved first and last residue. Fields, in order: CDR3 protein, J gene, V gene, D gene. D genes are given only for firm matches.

CDR3: CASSLGGLAGGPVNEQFF
J: TRBJ2-1
V: TRBV5-1
D: TRBD2

CDR3: CAISAPPGTNTGELFF
J: TRBJ2-2
V: TRBV10-3
D: -

CDR3: CASSVDGRRETQYF
J: TRBJ2-5
V: TRBV9
D: TRBD2

CDR3: CASKKRERYNEQFF
J: TRBJ2-1
V: TRBV2
D: TRBD2

CDR3: CASSTRQGINEQFF
J: TRBJ2-1
V: TRBV7-2
D: TRBD1

CDR3: CASSLTRQFGNTIYF
J: TRBJ1-3
V: TRBV28
D: -

CDR3: CASSPTGTGANTIYF
J: TRBJ1-3
V: TRBV6-5
D: TRBD1

CDR3: CASSLGDRGANEKLFF
J: TRBJ1-4
V: TRBV28
D: TRBD1

CDR3: CATSRRRPGHASYEQYF
J: TRBJ2-7
V: TRBV15
D: -

CDR3: CASSLDRFPDTQYF
J: TRBJ2-3
V: TRBV28
D: -

CDR3: CASSPRLATQETQYF
J: TRBJ2-5
V: TRBV7-7
D: TRBD2

CDR3: CASSSVTGHPGELFF
J: TRBJ2-2
V: TRBV2
D: -

CDR3: CASSEGGVNEQFF
J: TRBJ2-1
V: TRBV5-1
D: -

CDR3: CAWSGGNRGLEQYF
J: TRBJ2-7
V: TRBV30
D: TRBD1

CDR3: CSVRGRGVAEAFF
J: TRBJ1-1
V: TRBV29-1
D: -

CDR3: CATSSTARSEKLFF
J: TRBJ1-4
V: TRBV15
D: -

CDR3: CASSPLTGPYTEAFF
J: TRBJ1-1
V: TRBV18
D: -

CDR3: CASRDYNEQFF
J: TRBJ2-1
V: TRBV19
D: -

CDR3: CAWKDRSGSPLHF
J: TRBJ1-6
V: TRBV30
D: -

CDR3: CASSQDEDRGTPVTLHF
J: TRBJ1-6
V: TRBV4-3
D: TRBD1

CDR3: CASSPGGFQETQYF
J: TRBJ2-5
V: TRBV18
D: -

CDR3: CASSASGRAGTQYF
J: TRBJ2-3
V: TRBV9
D: TRBD2

CDR3: CASSDSPLNANNEQFF
J: TRBJ2-1
V: TRBV9
D: -

CDR3: CASSSLAGVEQYF
J: TRBJ2-7
V: TRBV28
D: TRBD2

CDR3: CASSDIPTGGTEKLFF
J: TRBJ1-4
V: TRBV9
D: TRBD1

CDR3: CASSWTGPEKLFF
J: TRBJ1-4
V: TRBV4-2
D: TRBD1

CDR3: CASSFQGYTDTQYF
J: TRBJ2-3
V: TRBV5-1
D: -

CDR3: CASSTSGRAAQFF
J: TRBJ2-1
V: TRBV10-2
D: TRBD2

CDR3: CASSLRGVSIYNEQFF
J: TRBJ2-1
V: TRBV5-4
D: TRBD2

CDR3: CASSTGLAGDPGTDTQYF
J: TRBJ2-3
V: TRBV2
D: TRBD2

CDR3: CASSPPGLAGDNEQYF
J: TRBJ2-7
V: TRBV18
D: TRBD2

CDR3: CASSSGVPYEQYF
J: TRBJ2-7
V: TRBV12-3/TRBV12-4
D: -

CDR3: CASSLGLGPYQETQYF
J: TRBJ2-5
V: TRBV7-9
D: -

CDR3: CASRDLNTEAFF
J: TRBJ1-1
V: TRBV2
D: -

CDR3: CTTSRSTGQETQYF
J: TRBJ2-5
V: TRBV15
D: -

CDR3: CASRGGPDGYTF
J: TRBJ1-2
V: TRBV9
D: -

CDR3: CASSLSVSGRADNEQFF
J: TRBJ2-1
V: TRBV3-1/TRBV3-2
D: TRBD2

CDR3: CASSRTSGRFSGEQFF
J: TRBJ2-1
V: TRBV2
D: TRBD2

CDR3: CASSQAGYRETQYF
J: TRBJ2-5
V: TRBV14
D: -

CDR3: CATSDPLAKAAGELFF
J: TRBJ2-2
V: TRBV24-1
D: TRBD2

CDR3: CASSPWTGAEAFF
J: TRBJ1-1
V: TRBV7-2
D: TRBD1

CDR3: CASSLRKRGTLEQFF
J: TRBJ2-1
V: TRBV28
D: -

CDR3: CASSARLAGAYEQYF
J: TRBJ2-7
V: TRBV28
D: TRBD2

CDR3: CASSLVDNQPQHF
J: TRBJ1-5
V: TRBV12-3/TRBV12-4
D: -

CDR3: CATSGPGNQPQHF
J: TRBJ1-5
V: TRBV24-1
D: -

CDR3: CASSSGLGVQPQHF
J: TRBJ1-5
V: TRBV27
D: -

CDR3: CAWSDTGISQGGVDQPQHF
J: TRBJ1-5
V: TRBV30
D: -

CDR3: CASSFTRGYTDTQYF
J: TRBJ2-3
V: TRBV5-4
D: -

CDR3: CASREAGELFF
J: TRBJ2-2
V: TRBV7-3
D: -

CDR3: CASSPSGSRTGELFF
J: TRBJ2-2
V: TRBV6-6
D: TRBD2

CDR3: CASSWGQGADGYTF
J: TRBJ1-2
V: TRBV6-5
D: TRBD1

CDR3: CASHWMGGPYEQYF
J: TRBJ2-7
V: TRBV6-5
D: -

CDR3: CATSPQPGSGPQHF
J: TRBJ1-5
V: TRBV15
D: -

CDR3: CASSPGGAGYGYTF
J: TRBJ1-2
V: TRBV7-8
D: -

CDR3: CASSYTWDRTVDEQYF
J: TRBJ2-7
V: TRBV6-5
D: TRBD1